These T cell receptor beta chains were read from a single sample in a study of identical twins. TCRdb fed the 5' RACE reads into MiXCR, producing one record per CDR3 protein. Here the sample spans around 300,000 distinct CDR3 sequences, 6.5% to 9.5% being singletons. Another study also made use of these data, one on yellow fever vaccine responses in identical twins.

The sequenced material came from memory (CD45RO+) T cells sorted from blood. The receptor source for this set is a woman between 18 and 30 years old in good health. CDR3s include the opening cysteine and the closing phenylalanine or tryptophan. D genes are given only for firm matches. Only some rows state a clone size, as once, few, many or a class for expanded clones.

J gene	clone size	D gene	V gene	CDR3 DNA	CDR3 protein
TRBJ2-7	few	-	TRBV5-6	TGTGCCAGCAGCCTGGAAACGGCTCGGGAGCAGTACTTC	CASSLETAREQYF
TRBJ1-4	many	TRBD1	TRBV3-1	TGTGCCAGCAGCCATTACAGGGGAGCTAATGAAAAACTGTTTTTT	CASSHYRGANEKLFF
TRBJ2-2	many	-	TRBV6-2/TRBV6-3	TGTGCCAGCAGTTCCGGGATCGTGGCGAACACCGGGGAGCTGTTTTTT	CASSSGIVANTGELFF
TRBJ2-1	-	TRBD2	TRBV19	TGTGCCAGTAGTATAAACGGGAGGGCCTACAATGAGCAGTTCTTC	CASSINGRAYNEQFF
TRBJ1-6	-	-	TRBV18	TGTGCCAGCTCATGGCAGAATAATTCACCCCTCCACTTT	CASSWQNNSPLHF
TRBJ1-1	-	-	TRBV6-5	-	CASSFGAGGGRSEAFF
TRBJ2-1	many	-	TRBV5-6	TGTGCCAGCAGCTGGGTGAATGAGCAGTTCTTC	CASSWVNEQFF
TRBJ2-7	-	-	TRBV28	TGTGCCATCGGGGGCGGTCGCGAGCAGTACTTC	CAIGGGREQYF
TRBJ1-2	few	TRBD1	TRBV2	TGTGCCAGCAGTGAATCTAGGACAGGGTTGATGGATGGCTACACCTTC	CASSESRTGLMDGYTF
TRBJ2-3	few	-	TRBV7-2	TGTGCCAGCAGCCTGGGGATGCTTAGCACAGATACGCAGTATTTT	CASSLGMLSTDTQYF
TRBJ2-1	-	-	TRBV25-1	TGTGCCACCCTCCCCGACTACCCCTCCTACAATGAGCAGTTCTTC	CATLPDYPSYNEQFF
TRBJ2-1	-	TRBD2	TRBV11-2	TGTGCCAGCAGCTTAACTAGCGGGAGGCATGAGCAGTTCTTC	CASSLTSGRHEQFF
TRBJ2-1	many	-	TRBV12-3/TRBV12-4	TGTGCCAGCAGTGAGACACCCCAAGGGCAGTTCTTC	CASSETPQGQFF
TRBJ1-1	few	-	TRBV20-1	TGCAGTGCTAATGATCGTGAGACTGAAGCTTTCTTT	CSANDRETEAFF
TRBJ2-1	few	-	TRBV24-1	TGTGCCACCAGTGATGGGGGCACGGAGGGTTGGTACAATGAGCAGTTCTTC	CATSDGGTEGWYNEQFF
TRBJ1-5	-	-	TRBV6-2/TRBV6-3	TGTGCCAGCAGTATCGTACGGCAGCCCCAGCATTTT	CASSIVRQPQHF
TRBJ2-6	-	TRBD1	TRBV19	TGTGCCACCCGACAGGGGTCGCCCTCTGGGGCCAACGTCCTGACTTTC	CATRQGSPSGANVLTF
TRBJ2-3	few	TRBD1	TRBV7-9	TGTGCCAGCAGCCCCACGGCAGGGGGAGCAGATACGCAGTATTTT	CASSPTAGGADTQYF
TRBJ1-1	few	-	TRBV18	TGTGCCAGCTCACAGCAAAGAGACACTGAAGCTTTCTTT	CASSQQRDTEAFF
TRBJ2-7	many	-	TRBV29-1	TGCAGCGTTGTTCTAGCGTTCGACGAGCAGTACTTC	CSVVLAFDEQYF
TRBJ2-4	many	-	TRBV12-3/TRBV12-4	TGTGCCAGCAGTTCCACCTCGTACGCCAAAAACATTCAGTACTTC	CASSSTSYAKNIQYF
TRBJ1-1	few	-	TRBV3-1	TGTGCCAGCAGCCAACAACTCCGGAATAAGAACACTGAAGCTTTCTTT	CASSQQLRNKNTEAFF
TRBJ2-1	many	TRBD2	TRBV5-1	TGCGCCAGCAGCCAAGGGACTAGCGGGAGTGTTGAGCAGTTCTTC	CASSQGTSGSVEQFF
TRBJ2-1	-	TRBD2	TRBV7-6	TGTGCCAGCAGCTTATTTGGGCGGGAGATTAGCTCCTACAATGAGCAGTTCTTC	CASSLFGREISSYNEQFF
TRBJ1-1	-	-	TRBV5-1	TGCGCCAGCAGCTTGGTACAGCTCACTGAAGCTTTCTTT	CASSLVQLTEAFF
TRBJ1-5	few	-	TRBV20-1	TGCAGTGCTAGATCGCGACAGGGCAATCAGCCCCAGCATTTT	CSARSRQGNQPQHF
TRBJ2-5	many	TRBD1	TRBV11-2	TGTGCCAGCAGCTTAGAACAGGGGAAGGGGGAGACCCAGTACTTC	CASSLEQGKGETQYF
TRBJ2-2	few	TRBD1	TRBV25-1	TGTGCCAGCAGTGGGGTCCGGACAGGGAACACCGGGGAGCTGTTTTTT	CASSGVRTGNTGELFF
TRBJ1-5	many	-	TRBV20-1	TGCAGTGCTAGTACGGGGGCTTCGGATCAGCCCCAGCATTTT	CSASTGASDQPQHF
TRBJ1-4	many	TRBD1	TRBV6-6	TGTGCCATATCGACAGGGTTTAATGAAAAACTGTTTTTT	CAISTGFNEKLFF
TRBJ2-1	many	TRBD2	TRBV10-3	TGTGCCATCAGTGAGTCGGCGGGAGATCACAATGAGCAGTTCTTC	CAISESAGDHNEQFF
TRBJ1-4	few	-	TRBV3-1	TGTGCCAGCAATTTAGGGGGAAGTAATGAAAAACTGTTTTTT	CASNLGGSNEKLFF
TRBJ2-2	many	-	TRBV28	TGTGCCAGCCTAGTGGTCGCCACCGGGGAGCTGTTTTTT	CASLVVATGELFF
TRBJ2-7	-	TRBD1	TRBV20-1	TGCAGTGCTAGATGGGACAGGGGGTACGAGCAGTACTTC	CSARWDRGYEQYF
TRBJ2-5	-	-	TRBV5-1	TGCGCCAGCAGCCCGAATCATTCCCAAGAGACCCAGTACTTC	CASSPNHSQETQYF
TRBJ2-7	few	-	TRBV20-1	TGCAGTGCTAGAGTCGCGACTAGAGAATCCTACGAGCAGTACTTC	CSARVATRESYEQYF
TRBJ2-2	-	TRBD2	TRBV7-3	TGTGCCAGCAGCTTAACTGGGGGACTAGCGGGAGGGCCACGGGCCGGGGAGCTGTTTTTT	CASSLTGGLAGGPRAGELFF
TRBJ1-1	few	-	TRBV2	TGTGCCAGCTTTGCAGGGGAGAACACTGAAGCTTTCTTT	CASFAGENTEAFF
TRBJ2-5	many	-	TRBV20-1	TGCAGTGCCATAGACCGTAGAGATGGGCTCCAAGAGACCCAGTACTTC	CSAIDRRDGLQETQYF
TRBJ2-7	-	TRBD1	TRBV11-2	TGTGCCAGCAGCTCCCGGGACAGGGTCACATTGGGCCAATTCTACGAGCAGTACTTC	CASSSRDRVTLGQFYEQYF
TRBJ1-5	-	-	TRBV28	TGTGCCAGCAGTTCGATGGGGCGACAAACCAATCAGCCCCAGCATTTT	CASSSMGRQTNQPQHF
TRBJ2-7	-	-	TRBV23-1	TGCGCCAGCAGTCGAGTTTCCCCCCCGAAAGGATACGAGCAGTACTTC	CASSRVSPPKGYEQYF
TRBJ2-1	many	-	TRBV3-1	TGTGCCAGCAGCCAAGAGTTGAGGTTAAGGGAGCAGTTCTTC	CASSQELRLREQFF
TRBJ2-1	few	-	TRBV11-2	TGTGCCAGCAGCTTAGAACCGGTTGGCCTGAGCTCCTACAATGAGCAGTTCTTC	CASSLEPVGLSSYNEQFF
TRBJ1-4	many	-	TRBV28	TGTGCCAGCACCGGGCGCATTAATGAAAAACTGTTTTTT	CASTGRINEKLFF
TRBJ1-2	many	-	TRBV12-3/TRBV12-4	TGTGCCAGCACAACACGGGGTAGGGGAGGAGGGTATGGCTACACCTTC	CASTTRGRGGGYGYTF
TRBJ2-1	many	TRBD1	TRBV10-3	TGTGCCATCAGGGGAGGACAGGGGGCGAGGGAGCAGTTCTTC	CAIRGGQGAREQFF
TRBJ2-3	-	-	TRBV20-1	TGCAGTGCAAGACTCCCTAGCACAGATACGCAGTATTTT	CSARLPSTDTQYF
TRBJ1-2	many	-	TRBV5-4	TGTGCCAGCAGCTTTACGGGGGAAGCAGGTGGCTACACCTTC	CASSFTGEAGGYTF